The 5 T cell receptor beta chains below all came from one sample that was sequenced in a study of T cells in Graves' hyperthyroidism and ophthalmopathy. Template material for amplifying TCR beta CDR3 regions consisted of RNA transcripts. Primed by the HTBI set, a first-round RT-PCR was run on the TCR CDR3. TCRdb itself ran the multiplex PCR reads through MiXCR, one entry per CDR3 protein. The table records a few hundred thousand distinct CDR3 sequences, roughly 13% of them present only once. Specimen: blood. These receptors all stem from a woman in her thirties with Graves' hyperthyroidism that later progressed to Graves' ophthalmopathy.

As concerns this clonotype: A much larger clone is a single base away; this may be a read error. The genes are TRBV3-1 and TRBJ2-3; 8 nucleotides line up with TRBD2. This CDR3 is 15 amino acids long. Germline-derived CDR1 and CDR2 are LGHDT and YNNKEL (reference sequence). The CDR3 sequence is CASTIGGRYTDTKYF. In DNA form, the CDR3 reads TGTGCCAGCACCATAGGCGGGAGGTACACAGATACGAAGTATTTT.

This clonotype was seen a handful of times. Just one base apart from a much larger clone, this may be a read error. The chain couples TRBV11-2 to TRBJ2-2; 7 bases align to TRBD1. The CDR3 loop spans 15 amino acids. CDR1 is SGHAT and CDR2 is FQNNGV in the germline V gene. The CDR3 DNA reads TGTGCCAGCAGCATTGCATTAGGGGGCACCGGGGAGCCGTTTTTT. Protein: CASSIALGGTGEPFF.

J is TRBJ1-2 and V is TRBV5-5, with 7 positions matching TRBD1. This CDR3 spans 14 amino acids. After removal of 4 bases from V and 4 bases from J, the junction contained 7 bases not matched to a gene. Germline assignment: CDR1 SGHKS and CDR2 YYEKEE (reference sequence). CDR3 sequence (DNA): TGTGCCAGCAGCAGGACCGGGACAGTCTATGGCTACACCTTC. This encodes CASSRTGTVYGYTF.

This clonotype was found many times. This chain joins TRBV27 and TRBJ2-7; TRBD1 matches 8 bases. The J segment lost 2 bases and the V segment lost 8 bases, leaving 5 bases of the junction unmatched. This CDR3 is 13 amino acids long. CDR1 is MNHEY, CDR2 SMNVEV, per germline (reference sequence). This CDR3 is CASRQGMTYEQYF. In DNA, the CDR3 is TGTGCCAGCCGACAGGGGATGACCTACGAGCAGTACTTC.

Points on this clonotype: One base away lies a much larger clone, so this may be a sequencing read error. The rearrangement uses TRBV9 and TRBJ1-1, with 7 bases identical to TRBD1. This CDR3 has 16 amino acids. Germline V gives CDR1 SGDLS, CDR2 YYNGEE. Here the CDR3 reads CTSSVNPGQQNTEAFF. Here the CDR3 DNA reads TGTACCAGCAGCGTAAATCCGGGACAGCAAAACACTGAAGCTTTCTTT.